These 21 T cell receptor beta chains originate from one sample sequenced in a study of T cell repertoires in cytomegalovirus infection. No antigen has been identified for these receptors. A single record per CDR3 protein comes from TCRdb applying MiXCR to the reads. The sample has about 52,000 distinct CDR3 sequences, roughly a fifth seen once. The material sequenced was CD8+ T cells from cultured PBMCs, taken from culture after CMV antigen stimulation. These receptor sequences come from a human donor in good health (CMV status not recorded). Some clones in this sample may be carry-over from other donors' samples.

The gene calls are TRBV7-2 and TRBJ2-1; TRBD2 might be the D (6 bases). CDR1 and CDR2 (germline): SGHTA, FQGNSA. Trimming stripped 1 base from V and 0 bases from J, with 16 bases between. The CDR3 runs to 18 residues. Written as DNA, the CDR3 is TGTGCCAGCAGCTTAGAGGCGTGGCGGGGTGGCTCCTACAATGAGCAGTTCTTC. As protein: CASSLEAWRGGSYNEQFF.

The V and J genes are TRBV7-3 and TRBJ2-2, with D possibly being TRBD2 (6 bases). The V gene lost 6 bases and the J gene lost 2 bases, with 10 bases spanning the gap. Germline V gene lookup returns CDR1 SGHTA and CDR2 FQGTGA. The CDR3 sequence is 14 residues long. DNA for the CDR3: TGTGCCAGCAGAAGGGACTTAAACACCGGGGAGCTGTTTTTT. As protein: CASRRDLNTGELFF.

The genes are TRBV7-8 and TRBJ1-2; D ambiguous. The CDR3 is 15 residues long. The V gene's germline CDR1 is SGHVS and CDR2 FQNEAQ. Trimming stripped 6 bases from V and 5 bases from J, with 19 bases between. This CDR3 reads CASRAWEGGSYGYTF. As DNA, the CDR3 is TGTGCCAGCAGAGCTTGGGAGGGAGGGAGTTATGGCTACACCTTC.

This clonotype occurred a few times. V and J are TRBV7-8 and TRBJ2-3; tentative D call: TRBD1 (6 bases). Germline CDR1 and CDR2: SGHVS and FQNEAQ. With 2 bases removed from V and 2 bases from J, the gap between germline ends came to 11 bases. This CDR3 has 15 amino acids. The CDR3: CASSLTTGTTDTQYF. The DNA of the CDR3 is TGTGCCAGCAGCTTAACGACAGGAACCACAGATACGCAGTATTTT. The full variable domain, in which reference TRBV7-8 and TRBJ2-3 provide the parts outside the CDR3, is GAGVSQSPRYKVAKRGQDVALRCDPISGHVSLFWYQQALGQGPEFLTYFQNEAQLDKSGLPSDRFFAERPEGSVSTLKIQRTQQEDSAVYLCASSLTTGTTDTQYFGPGTRLTVL.

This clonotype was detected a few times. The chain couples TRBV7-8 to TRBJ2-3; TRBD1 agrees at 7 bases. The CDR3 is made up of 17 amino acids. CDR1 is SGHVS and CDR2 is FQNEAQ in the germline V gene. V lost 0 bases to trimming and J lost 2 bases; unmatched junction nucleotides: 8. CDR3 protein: CASSLAPRTGLTDTQYF. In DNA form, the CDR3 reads TGTGCCAGCAGCTTAGCCCCCCGGACAGGACTCACAGATACGCAGTATTTT. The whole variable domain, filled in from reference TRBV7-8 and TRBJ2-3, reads GAGVSQSPRYKVAKRGQDVALRCDPISGHVSLFWYQQALGQGPEFLTYFQNEAQLDKSGLPSDRFFAERPEGSVSTLKIQRTQQEDSAVYLCASSLAPRTGLTDTQYFGPGTRLTVL.

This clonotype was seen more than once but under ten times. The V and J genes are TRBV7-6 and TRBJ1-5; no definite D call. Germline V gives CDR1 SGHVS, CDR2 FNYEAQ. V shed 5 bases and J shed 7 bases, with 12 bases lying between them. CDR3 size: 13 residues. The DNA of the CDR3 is TGTGCCAGCAGCCCAGAGACCGGGCAGCCCCAGCATTTT. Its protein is CASSPETGQPQHF.

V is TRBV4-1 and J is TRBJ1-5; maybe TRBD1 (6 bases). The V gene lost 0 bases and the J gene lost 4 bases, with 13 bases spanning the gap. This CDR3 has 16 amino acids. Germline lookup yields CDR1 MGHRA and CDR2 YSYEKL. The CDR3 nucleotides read TGCGCCAGCAGCCAAGAAGGGCAGGGGAGAAATCAGCCCCAGCATTTT. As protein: CASSQEGQGRNQPQHF.

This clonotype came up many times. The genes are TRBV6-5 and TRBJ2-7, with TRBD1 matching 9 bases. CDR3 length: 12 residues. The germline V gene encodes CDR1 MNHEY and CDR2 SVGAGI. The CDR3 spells CWDRANSYEQYF. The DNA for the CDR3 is TGTTGGGACAGGGCGAACTCCTACGAGCAGTACTTC.

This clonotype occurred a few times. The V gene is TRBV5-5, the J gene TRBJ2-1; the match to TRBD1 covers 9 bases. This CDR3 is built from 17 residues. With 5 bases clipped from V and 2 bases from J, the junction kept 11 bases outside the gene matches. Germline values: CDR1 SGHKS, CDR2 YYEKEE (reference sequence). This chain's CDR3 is CASSPLQGASPYNEQFF. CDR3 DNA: TGTGCCAGCAGTCCGTTACAGGGGGCATCTCCCTACAATGAGCAGTTCTTC.

CDR3 sequence: CASSLGAAPNYGYTF. CDR3 DNA: TGTGCCAGCAGCTTAGGGGCAGCACCTAACTATGGCTACACCTTC. The chain has TRBV11-2 and TRBJ1-2; unclear D gene. CDR1 SGHAT and CDR2 FQNNGV come from the germline V gene. The CDR3 covers 15 residues. Trimming pared 1 base from V and 0 bases from J, leaving 9 bases between.

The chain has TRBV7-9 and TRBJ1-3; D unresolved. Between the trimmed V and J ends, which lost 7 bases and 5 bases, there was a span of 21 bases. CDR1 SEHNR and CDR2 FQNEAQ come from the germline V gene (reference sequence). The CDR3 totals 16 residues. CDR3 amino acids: CASTPPELGDRNTIYF. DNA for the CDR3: TGTGCCAGCACACCCCCAGAGCTAGGAGATAGAAACACCATATATTTT.

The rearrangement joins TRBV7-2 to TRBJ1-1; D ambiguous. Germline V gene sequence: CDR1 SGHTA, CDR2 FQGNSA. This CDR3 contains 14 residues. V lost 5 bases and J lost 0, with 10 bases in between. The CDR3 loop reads CASSDGRMNTEAFF. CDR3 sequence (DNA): TGTGCCAGCAGCGACGGACGGATGAACACTGAAGCTTTCTTT.

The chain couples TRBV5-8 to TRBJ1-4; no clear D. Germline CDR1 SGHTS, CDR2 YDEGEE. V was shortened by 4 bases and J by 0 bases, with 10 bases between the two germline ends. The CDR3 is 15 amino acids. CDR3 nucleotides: TGTGCCAGCAGCGATTCAGAAACAACTAATGAAAAACTGTTTTTT. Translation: CASSDSETTNEKLFF. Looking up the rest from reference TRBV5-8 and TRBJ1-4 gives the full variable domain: EAGVTQSPTHLIKTRGQQATLRCSPISGHTSVYWYQQALGLGLQFLLWYDEGEERNRGNFPPRFSGRQFPNYSSELNVNALELEDSALYLCASSDSETTNEKLFFGSGTQLSVL.

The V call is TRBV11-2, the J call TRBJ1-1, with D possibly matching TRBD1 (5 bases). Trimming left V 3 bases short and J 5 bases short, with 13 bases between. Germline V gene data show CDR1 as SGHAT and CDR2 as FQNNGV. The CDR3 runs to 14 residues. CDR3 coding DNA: TGTGCCAGCAGCTTTTCCCGGGACGGAACTGAAGCTTTCTTT. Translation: CASSFSRDGTEAFF.

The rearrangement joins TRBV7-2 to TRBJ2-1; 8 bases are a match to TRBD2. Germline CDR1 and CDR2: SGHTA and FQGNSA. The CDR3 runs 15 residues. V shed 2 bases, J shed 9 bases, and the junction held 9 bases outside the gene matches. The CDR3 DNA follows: TGTGCCAGCAGCTTAAGACGCGGGGGGTTAAGTGAGCAGTTCTTC. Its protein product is CASSLRRGGLSEQFF.

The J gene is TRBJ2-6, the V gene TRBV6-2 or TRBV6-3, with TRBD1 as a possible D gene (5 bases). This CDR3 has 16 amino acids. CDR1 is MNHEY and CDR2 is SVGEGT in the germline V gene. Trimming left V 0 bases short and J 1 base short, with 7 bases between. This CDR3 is CASSYSAGSGANVLTF. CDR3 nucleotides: TGTGCCAGCAGTTACTCGGCAGGGTCTGGGGCCAACGTCCTGACTTTC.

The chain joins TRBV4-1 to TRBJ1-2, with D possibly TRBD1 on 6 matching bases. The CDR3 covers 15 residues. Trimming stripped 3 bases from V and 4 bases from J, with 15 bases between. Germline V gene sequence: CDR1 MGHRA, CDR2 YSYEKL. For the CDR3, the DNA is TGCGCCAGCAGCCATGCTAGGGGGGGGCCCTATGGCTACACCTTC. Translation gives CASSHARGGPYGYTF.

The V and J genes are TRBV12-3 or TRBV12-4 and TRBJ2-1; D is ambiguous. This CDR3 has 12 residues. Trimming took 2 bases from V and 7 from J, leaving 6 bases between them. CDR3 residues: CASSLSENEQFF. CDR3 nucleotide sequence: TGTGCCAGCAGTTTATCCGAGAATGAGCAGTTCTTC.

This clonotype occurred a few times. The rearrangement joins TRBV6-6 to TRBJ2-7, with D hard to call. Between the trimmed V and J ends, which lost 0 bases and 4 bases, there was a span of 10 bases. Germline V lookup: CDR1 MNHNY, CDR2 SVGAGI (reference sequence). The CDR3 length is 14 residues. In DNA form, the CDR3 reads TGTGCCAGCAGTTACTCGAATAACAGATACGAGCAGTACTTC. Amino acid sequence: CASSYSNNRYEQYF.

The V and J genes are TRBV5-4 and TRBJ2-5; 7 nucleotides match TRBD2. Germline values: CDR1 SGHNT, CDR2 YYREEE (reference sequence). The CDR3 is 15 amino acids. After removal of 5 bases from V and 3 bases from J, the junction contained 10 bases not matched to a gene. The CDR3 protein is CASSQRGGGEETQYF. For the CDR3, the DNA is TGTGCCAGCAGTCAGCGGGGCGGCGGGGAAGAGACCCAGTACTTC. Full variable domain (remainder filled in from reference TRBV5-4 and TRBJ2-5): ETGVTQSPTHLIKTRGQQVTLRCSSQSGHNTVSWYQQALGQGPQFIFQYYREEENGRGNFPPRFSGLQFPNYSSELNVNALELDDSALYLCASSQRGGGEETQYFGPGTRLLVL.

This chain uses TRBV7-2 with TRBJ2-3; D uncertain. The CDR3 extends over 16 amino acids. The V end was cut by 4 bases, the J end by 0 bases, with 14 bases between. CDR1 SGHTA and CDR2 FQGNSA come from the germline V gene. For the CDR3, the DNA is TGTGCCAGCAGCTCCCCCCGGACGAAGAGCACAGATACGCAGTATTTT. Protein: CASSSPRTKSTDTQYF.